The present entry profiles one T cell receptor (beta chain) with its context. Its antigen is as yet unknown. This sample stems from a study of Ad26.COV2.S vaccination and SARS-CoV-2 variants. Looking at the study overall: Enrolled in COV1001, the donor was in the Ad26.COV2.S trial arm, which received the vaccine.

TCRdb's copy holds only in-frame clones and misses some; the assay was immunoSEQ multiplex PCR. The profile covers fewer than 500,000 clones, with roughly 87% appearing a single time and around 4.5% taken by the ten largest. The treatment is: over 15 received Ad26.COV2.S at low or high dose, single or two shots; five or six received placebo; per-sample allocation not given. Collection of the samples took place on day 63 after the first injection of vaccine or placebo. Recruitment in Boston yielded a donor of adult age, 18-55 years. Vaccination used an Ad26 vector expressing Wuhan-strain SARS-CoV-2 spike. The study's findings and limits: Spike-specific CD8+ and CD4+ T cell responses reportedly showed substantial breadth after vaccination.

Sequences were derived from peripheral blood, sampled in a trial of Ad26.COV2.S vaccine versus placebo. The TCR was taken from a person aged 18-65 years who received the Ad26.COV2.S COVID-19 vaccine or a placebo.

CDR3 amino acids: CASIRQGAHGELFF. The CDR3 nucleotides are TGTGCCAGCATTCGGCAGGGGGCGCACGGGGAGCTGTTTTTT. This rearrangement joins TRBV28 to TRBJ2-2; 8 nucleotides line up with TRBD1. This CDR3 spans 14 amino acids. CDR1 and CDR2 from the germline V gene are MDHEN and SYDVKM. Losses at the gene ends were 7 bases for V and 7 bases for J; bases not matched to a gene: 8.